This T cell receptor beta chain was recorded in a study of Graves' ophthalmopathy and Graves' hyperthyroidism. Germline CDR1 and CDR2: MDHEN and SYDVKM. V lost 8 bases to trimming and J lost 4 bases; unmatched junction nucleotides: 5. This CDR3 has 15 residues. Scientists amplified the TCR beta CDR3 regions from RNA transcripts. First-round RT-PCR employed HTBI primers, with a second-round multiplex PCR after it. TCRdb re-called the multiplex PCR reads through MiXCR, storing one row per CDR3 protein. The data show a few hundred thousand distinct CDR3 sequences, with about 18% seen just once and about 1.4% held by the top ten. The table lists this clonotype with many counts.

The source of this sequence is a woman aged 18-30 years with Graves' ophthalmopathy. The sequencing sample was made of peripheral blood. This chain uses TRBV28 with TRBJ2-2; 12 positions agree with TRBD2. The CDR3 loop reads CASGLAGGGTGELFF. The CDR3 bases are TGTGCCAGCGGGCTAGCGGGGGGGGGCACCGGGGAGCTGTTTTTT.